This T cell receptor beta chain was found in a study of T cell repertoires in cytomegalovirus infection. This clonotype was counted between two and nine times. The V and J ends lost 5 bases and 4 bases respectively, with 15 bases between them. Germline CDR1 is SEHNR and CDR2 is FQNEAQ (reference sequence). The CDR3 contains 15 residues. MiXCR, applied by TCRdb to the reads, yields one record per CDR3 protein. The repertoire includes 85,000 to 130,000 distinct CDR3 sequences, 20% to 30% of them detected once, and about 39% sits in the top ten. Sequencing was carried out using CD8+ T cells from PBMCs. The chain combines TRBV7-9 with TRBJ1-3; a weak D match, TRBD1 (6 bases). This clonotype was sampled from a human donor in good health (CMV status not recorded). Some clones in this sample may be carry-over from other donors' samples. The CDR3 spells CASSKNWGAGNTIYF. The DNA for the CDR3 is TGTGCCAGCAGCAAAAATTGGGGGGCCGGAAACACCATATATTTT. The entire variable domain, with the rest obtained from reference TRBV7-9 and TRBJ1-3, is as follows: DTGVSQNPRHKITKRGQNVTFRCDPISEHNRLYWYRQTLGQGPEFLTYFQNEAQLEKSRLLSDRFSAERPKGSFSTLEIQRTEQGDSAMYLCASSKNWGAGNTIYFGEGSWLTVV.